The source of this TCR beta chain is a study of cytomegalovirus exposure and HLA in healthy donors. At the level of the study: The roughly 130 validation repertoires used the same platform as the roughly 670 first-cohort repertoires, a later analysis reported. General study points: Among TCR beta chains, those listed as cytomegalovirus-associated numbered about 160. Cytomegalovirus status was reportedly diagnosed by the classifier with high specificity and sensitivity. Specificity for CMV antigens was confirmed in vitro for a few of the CMV-associated chains.

The V end lost 2 bases, the J end lost 1 base, and 7 bases lay between the germline ends. Germline V gene data show CDR1 as SGHTA and CDR2 as FQGNSA. The CDR3 extends over 14 amino acids. On this clone itself: Antigen: not known.

This table comes from immunoSEQ multiplex PCR, and its TCRdb copy is limited to in-frame clones, with some not included. The sample has under 250,000 clones; roughly nine tenths are singletons. Material for sequencing was PBMCs. The rearrangement links TRBV7-2 to TRBJ2-3, with D uncertain. The source is a young man in good health and CMV-seropositive. The CDR3 loop is CASSLSSGTDTQYF. In DNA, the CDR3 is TGTGCCAGCAGCTTAAGCTCGGGCACAGATACGCAGTATTTT.